A single T cell receptor beta chain is shown here with its context. CDR1 MNHEY and CDR2 SVGAGI come from the germline V gene. J was trimmed by 7 bases and V by 0 bases; bases with no gene match: 3. The CDR3 runs to 15 residues. The record originates from a study of blood T cell repertoires in COVID-19. Study as a whole: Collection of acute and convalescent COVID-19 samples took place in the United States, Italy and Spain. Sources were T cells, B-cell-depleted T cells, or PBMCs; the material itself was cDNA or gDNA.

Original analysis: By means of reference gene primer amplification, nucleated cell counts were estimated. Profiled with immunoSEQ multiplex PCR; TCRdb holds only in-frame clones, not every one. Clone size and the V and J calls come from that table; the DNA yielded D and trimming. The sample shows under 250,000 clones, around four fifths of them seen only once. This TCR derives from a middle-aged man with acute or convalescent COVID-19. The chain combines TRBV6-5 with TRBJ1-6; 7 bases align to TRBD1. Sequenced input: peripheral blood. The CDR3 sequence: CASSYSNRGNSPLHF. CDR3 bases: TGTGCCAGCAGTTACTCTAACAGGGGCAATTCACCCCTCCACTTT.